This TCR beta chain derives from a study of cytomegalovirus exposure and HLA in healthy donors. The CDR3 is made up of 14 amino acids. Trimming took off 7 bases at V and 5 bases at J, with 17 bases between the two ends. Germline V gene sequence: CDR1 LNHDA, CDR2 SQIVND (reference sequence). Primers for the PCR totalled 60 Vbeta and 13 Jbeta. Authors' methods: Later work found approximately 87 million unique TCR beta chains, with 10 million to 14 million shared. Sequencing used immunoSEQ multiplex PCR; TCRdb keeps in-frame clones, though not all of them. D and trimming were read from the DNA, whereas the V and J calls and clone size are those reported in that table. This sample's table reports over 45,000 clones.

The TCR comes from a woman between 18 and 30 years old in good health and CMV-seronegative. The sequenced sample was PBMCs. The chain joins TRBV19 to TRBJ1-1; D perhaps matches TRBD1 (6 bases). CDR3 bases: TGTGCCAGTACCCAAGGAGGGGGAGGGACTGAAGCTTTCTTT. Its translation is CASTQGGGGTEAFF.